This TCR beta chain was retrieved from a study of blood T cells in healthy people across ages. The germline gives CDR1 SNHLY, CDR2 FYNNEI. Trimming cost V 4 bases and J 7 bases, with 11 bases left between them. The CDR3 is 13 amino acids. PCR was performed a second time for about 7 to 12 cycles using a sample-barcoded 5' primer and a J-beta primer mix. TCRdb re-called the 5' RACE reads with MiXCR, one entry per CDR3 protein. The sample lists roughly 1.7 million distinct CDR3 sequences; 30% to 35% were seen once. This clonotype appeared many times. This TCR came from a young woman in good health. This chain uses TRBV2 with TRBJ2-1; D is unresolved. Material: blood. This CDR3 is CASSAGWGNEQFF. CDR3 DNA sequence: TGTGCCAGCAGTGCTGGTTGGGGAAATGAGCAGTTCTTC.